These T cell receptor beta chains were read from a single sample in a study of OX40 agonist ivuxolimab in advanced cancers. Sequencing was performed with immunoSEQ multiplex PCR; in TCRdb, only in-frame clones are kept and a portion is missing. The repertoire holds approximately 70,000 clones, approximately 90% seen once, with more than 2.5% in the top ten. Sequencing was performed on CD4+ or CD8+ T cells sorted from blood, taken in a trial of the OX40 agonist ivuxolimab. The receptors originated from an adult with an advanced solid tumor such as melanoma, head and neck, liver or kidney cancer. Each CDR3 is given with its conserved first and last residue. The D gene is left open where the match is weak. Clone size is stated in some rows and not others, as once, few, many or a class when expanded.

cdr3_nt: TGTGCCAGTAGTATCCGGGAGAACAATTCACCCCTCCACTTT
cdr3_aa: CASSIRENNSPLHF
v_call: TRBV19
j_call: TRBJ1-6
cdr3_length: 14
d_call: NA
clone_size: NA

cdr3_nt: TGTGCCAGCAGCTTAGCGGGCAGCGGAGGCTACACCTTC
cdr3_aa: CASSLAGSGGYTF
v_call: TRBV7-2
j_call: TRBJ1-2
cdr3_length: 13
d_call: NA
clone_size: few

cdr3_nt: TGTGCCAGCAGCTTCCAGGCCAGCCAAGAGACCCAGTACTTC
cdr3_aa: CASSFQASQETQYF
v_call: TRBV5-5
j_call: TRBJ2-5
cdr3_length: 14
d_call: NA
clone_size: NA

cdr3_nt: TGCAGTGCCGCTAACTACAATGAGCAGTTCTTC
cdr3_aa: CSAANYNEQFF
v_call: TRBV20-1
j_call: TRBJ2-1
cdr3_length: 11
d_call: NA
clone_size: NA

cdr3_nt: TGTGCCAGCAGCCCCCGACAGGGAGGAAACACCATATATTTT
cdr3_aa: CASSPRQGGNTIYF
v_call: TRBV9
j_call: TRBJ1-3
cdr3_length: 14
d_call: TRBD1
clone_size: NA

cdr3_nt: TGTGCCAGCACCCGGGACTACCAAGGGACCCAGTACTTC
cdr3_aa: CASTRDYQGTQYF
v_call: TRBV5-6
j_call: TRBJ2-5
cdr3_length: 13
d_call: TRBD2
clone_size: NA

cdr3_nt: TGTGCCAGCGAGAGCTCTGGAAACACCATATATTTT
cdr3_aa: CASESSGNTIYF
v_call: TRBV28
j_call: TRBJ1-3
cdr3_length: 12
d_call: NA
clone_size: NA

cdr3_nt: TGTGCCAGCAGCCCCCGTTTAGGGGGCTACGAGCAGTACTTC
cdr3_aa: CASSPRLGGYEQYF
v_call: TRBV7-2
j_call: TRBJ2-7
cdr3_length: 14
d_call: NA
clone_size: once

cdr3_nt: TGCAGCGTTGAAACCGGGACAGGGATAAACGAGCAGTACTTC
cdr3_aa: CSVETGTGINEQYF
v_call: TRBV29-1
j_call: TRBJ2-7
cdr3_length: 14
d_call: TRBD1
clone_size: NA

cdr3_nt: TGTGCCAGCAGTTTGCAACTAGCGGGGCCCTACGAGCAGTACTTC
cdr3_aa: CASSLQLAGPYEQYF
v_call: TRBV28
j_call: TRBJ2-7
cdr3_length: 15
d_call: TRBD2
clone_size: NA

cdr3_nt: TGCAGCGTTGAATCGCCGGGGAGGCCCCACGGCTACACCTTC
cdr3_aa: CSVESPGRPHGYTF
v_call: TRBV29-1
j_call: TRBJ1-2
cdr3_length: 14
d_call: NA
clone_size: NA

cdr3_nt: TGTGCCAGCACCTCGGGTCTGTCCCGGCCCTACAATGAGCAGTTCTTC
cdr3_aa: CASTSGLSRPYNEQFF
v_call: TRBV25-1
j_call: TRBJ2-1
cdr3_length: 16
d_call: NA
clone_size: NA

cdr3_nt: TGTGCCAGCAGTGAGCTTACAGCAAATAATTCACCCCTCCACTTT
cdr3_aa: CASSELTANNSPLHF
v_call: TRBV2
j_call: TRBJ1-6
cdr3_length: 15
d_call: NA
clone_size: NA

cdr3_nt: TGTGCCAGAAGCAACAGGGCTCCAGAGACCCAGTACTTC
cdr3_aa: CARSNRAPETQYF
v_call: TRBV5-3
j_call: TRBJ2-5
cdr3_length: 13
d_call: NA
clone_size: NA

cdr3_nt: TGTGCCAGCCTTCGGGACACCAGGGCCGGGGAGCTGTTTTTT
cdr3_aa: CASLRDTRAGELFF
v_call: TRBV10-3
j_call: TRBJ2-2
cdr3_length: 14
d_call: NA
clone_size: NA

cdr3_nt: TGTGCCAGCGGGGACAGAGAGTTCGATGGCTACACCTTC
cdr3_aa: CASGDREFDGYTF
v_call: TRBV2
j_call: TRBJ1-2
cdr3_length: 13
d_call: TRBD1
clone_size: NA

cdr3_nt: TGTGCCAGCAGCCACGCCGGGGGTAATTCACCCCTCCACTTT
cdr3_aa: CASSHAGGNSPLHF
v_call: TRBV7-3
j_call: TRBJ1-6
cdr3_length: 14
d_call: NA
clone_size: NA

cdr3_nt: TGTGCCAGCAGGCCGGGGGGGGTCGATACGCAGTATTTT
cdr3_aa: CASRPGGVDTQYF
v_call: TRBV7-2
j_call: TRBJ2-3
cdr3_length: 13
d_call: TRBD2
clone_size: once

cdr3_nt: TGTGCCAGCAGTGAAGAGACAGGGGGCACAGATACGCAGTATTTT
cdr3_aa: CASSEETGGTDTQYF
v_call: TRBV6-4
j_call: TRBJ2-3
cdr3_length: 15
d_call: TRBD1
clone_size: NA

cdr3_nt: TGTGCCAGCAGCTTAGATGGGCCGGGACTAGCGGGAGATACGCAGTATTTT
cdr3_aa: CASSLDGPGLAGDTQYF
v_call: TRBV11-3
j_call: TRBJ2-3
cdr3_length: 17
d_call: TRBD2
clone_size: once

cdr3_nt: TGTGCCATCAGTGACCGTAAGGCGGGGGGGGGAGATACGCAGTATTTT
cdr3_aa: CAISDRKAGGGDTQYF
v_call: TRBV10-3
j_call: TRBJ2-3
cdr3_length: 16
d_call: TRBD2
clone_size: once

cdr3_nt: TGTGCCAGTAGTACCGGCGGGGGTGCTAATGAAAAACTGTTTTTT
cdr3_aa: CASSTGGGANEKLFF
v_call: TRBV19
j_call: TRBJ1-4
cdr3_length: 15
d_call: NA
clone_size: NA

cdr3_nt: TGCGCCAGCAGTCAATCGTGGTGTCTCCCCGAGTGGGGTAATGAAAAACTGTTTTTT
cdr3_aa: CASSQSWCLPEWGNEKLFF
v_call: TRBV23-1
j_call: TRBJ1-4
cdr3_length: 19
d_call: NA
clone_size: NA

cdr3_nt: TGCGCCAGCAGCCAAGATAAGCTTCAGCCCCAGCATTTT
cdr3_aa: CASSQDKLQPQHF
v_call: TRBV4-1
j_call: TRBJ1-5
cdr3_length: 13
d_call: NA
clone_size: NA

cdr3_nt: TGTGCCTGGAACCCCAGAGGTCATGGCTACACCTTC
cdr3_aa: CAWNPRGHGYTF
v_call: TRBV30
j_call: TRBJ1-2
cdr3_length: 12
d_call: NA
clone_size: NA

cdr3_nt: TGTGCCAGCAGTGACCCGAGGGGCAAAGCTTTCTTT
cdr3_aa: CASSDPRGKAFF
v_call: TRBV6-4
j_call: TRBJ1-1
cdr3_length: 12
d_call: NA
clone_size: NA

cdr3_nt: TGTGCCAGCAGTGAAAGATTACCGGGACAGGGACGTTCACCCCTCCACTTT
cdr3_aa: CASSERLPGQGRSPLHF
v_call: TRBV2
j_call: TRBJ1-6
cdr3_length: 17
d_call: TRBD1
clone_size: NA

cdr3_nt: TGTGCCAGTACTTTAGCGGGGGGCCAGGGAGAGACCCAGTACTTC
cdr3_aa: CASTLAGGQGETQYF
v_call: TRBV19
j_call: TRBJ2-5
cdr3_length: 15
d_call: TRBD2
clone_size: few

cdr3_nt: TGTGCCAGCAGCGTAGGTACAAACTCCTACGAGCAGTACTTC
cdr3_aa: CASSVGTNSYEQYF
v_call: TRBV9
j_call: TRBJ2-7
cdr3_length: 14
d_call: NA
clone_size: NA

cdr3_nt: TGTGCCAGCAGCTTCGGGGACAGGGTCTTCTATGAGCAGTTCTTC
cdr3_aa: CASSFGDRVFYEQFF
v_call: TRBV13
j_call: TRBJ2-1
cdr3_length: 15
d_call: TRBD1
clone_size: NA

cdr3_nt: TGTGCCAGTAGCTCAAGGATGAGAAAGGCAGGGTTCTACACCTTC
cdr3_aa: CASSSRMRKAGFYTF
v_call: TRBV19
j_call: TRBJ1-2
cdr3_length: 15
d_call: NA
clone_size: NA

cdr3_nt: TGTGCCAGCAGTAAAACGGGGTATAGCAATCAGCCCCAGCATTTT
cdr3_aa: CASSKTGYSNQPQHF
v_call: TRBV7-2
j_call: TRBJ1-5
cdr3_length: 15
d_call: NA
clone_size: NA

cdr3_nt: TGTGCCAGCAGTCCGGACAGTGCAACTAATGAAAAACTGTTTTTT
cdr3_aa: CASSPDSATNEKLFF
v_call: TRBV5-4
j_call: TRBJ1-4
cdr3_length: 15
d_call: NA
clone_size: NA

cdr3_nt: TGTGCCAGCAGTGCTTTACAGGGGACCGACGAGCAGTACTTC
cdr3_aa: CASSALQGTDEQYF
v_call: TRBV6-5
j_call: TRBJ2-7
cdr3_length: 14
d_call: TRBD1
clone_size: NA

cdr3_nt: TGTGCCAGCAGCTCGGACAGGGTCCATGGCTACACCTTC
cdr3_aa: CASSSDRVHGYTF
v_call: TRBV11-1
j_call: TRBJ1-2
cdr3_length: 13
d_call: TRBD1
clone_size: NA

cdr3_nt: TGTGCCAGCAGCTTAACTTGGGCTGCAGGGACTGAAGCTTTCTTT
cdr3_aa: CASSLTWAAGTEAFF
v_call: TRBV7-3
j_call: TRBJ1-1
cdr3_length: 15
d_call: NA
clone_size: NA

cdr3_nt: TGTGCCAGCAGCTTACGGAGTAGCGGGGGGGGTGAGCAGTTCTTC
cdr3_aa: CASSLRSSGGGEQFF
v_call: TRBV11-2
j_call: TRBJ2-1
cdr3_length: 15
d_call: TRBD2
clone_size: NA

cdr3_nt: TGTGCCAGCAGCCCGAAGCGGGGGAGAACCACCGGGGAGCTGTTTTTT
cdr3_aa: CASSPKRGRTTGELFF
v_call: TRBV9
j_call: TRBJ2-2
cdr3_length: 16
d_call: TRBD2
clone_size: NA

cdr3_nt: TGTGCCAGCAGCCCGCAGGGTGACTATGGCTACACCTTC
cdr3_aa: CASSPQGDYGYTF
v_call: TRBV5-6
j_call: TRBJ1-2
cdr3_length: 13
d_call: NA
clone_size: NA

cdr3_nt: TGTGCCAGCAGTGGGGGCCCTAACCTCTATGGCTACACCTTC
cdr3_aa: CASSGGPNLYGYTF
v_call: TRBV6-5
j_call: TRBJ1-2
cdr3_length: 14
d_call: NA
clone_size: NA

cdr3_nt: TGTGCCAGCAGGGTTTGGGGCCAATATGGCTACACCTTC
cdr3_aa: CASRVWGQYGYTF
v_call: TRBV28
j_call: TRBJ1-2
cdr3_length: 13
d_call: NA
clone_size: few

cdr3_nt: TGTGCCAGCAGCACAATCTCCCCTAGGTCGGGGGGGGCCAACGTCCTGACTTTC
cdr3_aa: CASSTISPRSGGANVLTF
v_call: TRBV21-1
j_call: TRBJ2-6
cdr3_length: 18
d_call: NA
clone_size: NA

cdr3_nt: TGTGCCAGCAGCGTAGACCTAAATACGCAGTATTTT
cdr3_aa: CASSVDLNTQYF
v_call: TRBV9
j_call: TRBJ2-3
cdr3_length: 12
d_call: NA
clone_size: NA

cdr3_nt: TGTGCCAGCAGCTCCACCGCGGGACAGGGGGCGGAGACCCAGTACTTC
cdr3_aa: CASSSTAGQGAETQYF
v_call: TRBV7-3
j_call: TRBJ2-5
cdr3_length: 16
d_call: TRBD1
clone_size: NA

cdr3_nt: TGTGCCAGTAGTATGACAGGGGACCTGGATACGCAGTATTTT
cdr3_aa: CASSMTGDLDTQYF
v_call: TRBV19
j_call: TRBJ2-3
cdr3_length: 14
d_call: TRBD1
clone_size: NA

cdr3_nt: TGTGCCAGCAGCAAATGGGGGGGAGACGCAGAGACCGACACAGATACGCAGTATTTT
cdr3_aa: CASSKWGGDAETDTDTQYF
v_call: TRBV21-1
j_call: TRBJ2-3
cdr3_length: 19
d_call: NA
clone_size: NA

cdr3_nt: TGCGCCAGCAGTGGGGTGCCTGAGGCTGGCTACACCTTC
cdr3_aa: CASSGVPEAGYTF
v_call: TRBV10-2
j_call: TRBJ1-2
cdr3_length: 13
d_call: NA
clone_size: NA

cdr3_nt: TGCGCCAGCAGCTTGGTGGCAAACACCGGGGAGCTGTTTTTT
cdr3_aa: CASSLVANTGELFF
v_call: TRBV5-1
j_call: TRBJ2-2
cdr3_length: 14
d_call: NA
clone_size: NA

cdr3_nt: TGTGCCAGCAGCTTGGGGACTAGCGGGGGGTTAGATACGCAGTATTTT
cdr3_aa: CASSLGTSGGLDTQYF
v_call: TRBV5-4
j_call: TRBJ2-3
cdr3_length: 16
d_call: TRBD2
clone_size: few